Each of the 27 T cell receptor beta chains below was sequenced from the same sample in a study of beta chain features in type 1 diabetes. Expressed TCRB transcripts were sequenced because the entire RNA isolate underwent reverse transcription. Here immunoSEQ multiplex PCR was the method, and the copy in TCRdb shows in-frame clones only, minus some. This table holds 430,000 or so clones, 10% to 12% found once. The sequenced sample was naive CD4+ T cells from blood. The receptors originated from a woman aged 18-35 years in good health.

This chain uses TRBV10-3 with TRBJ2-7; D may correspond to TRBD1 or TRBD2 (5 bases each). Germline lookup yields CDR1 ENHRY and CDR2 SYGVKD. V lost 3 bases, J lost 3 bases, and 15 bases lay in between. The CDR3 length is 15 residues. The DNA for the CDR3 is TGTGCCATCAGTGATCCAGGGCTAGCTGGCTACGAGCAGTACGTC. Protein sequence: CAISDPGLAGYEQYV.

The chain carries TRBV2 and TRBJ2-6, with a tentative D call TRBD1 (5 bases). V was clipped by 2 bases and J by 0 bases, with 14 bases between them. CDR1 and CDR2 from the germline V gene are SNHLY and FYNNEI. This CDR3 region has 18 residues. The DNA of the CDR3 is TGTGCCAGCAGTGAAAATCCAGGGCTCATCTCTGGGGCCAACGTCCTGACTTTC. Translating gives CASSENPGLISGANVLTF.

This clone came up a few times. The genes are TRBV14 and TRBJ1-2, with 7 bases identical to TRBD1. V dropped 3 bases and J dropped 5; count of bases not matched to a gene: 3. In germline, CDR1 is SGHDN, CDR2 FVKESK. The CDR3 is 13 amino acids. The DNA for the CDR3 is TGTGCCAGCAGCCAGGGACAGCAATATGGCTACACCTTC. As protein: CASSQGQQYGYTF.

This clone was seen a handful of times. The gene calls are TRBV4-1 and TRBJ2-1; 9 bases align to TRBD2. The CDR3 extends over 17 amino acids. V shed 3 bases and J 6 bases; nucleotides not matched to a gene: 12. CDR1 is MGHRA, CDR2 YSYEKL, per germline. CDR3 bases: TGCGCCAGCAGCCACCACGCCAGGACTAGCGTTATCAATGAGCAGTTCTTC. As protein: CASSHHARTSVINEQFF.

The rearrangement joins TRBV5-6 to TRBJ2-1, with 8 nucleotides matching TRBD1. Trimming cost V 4 bases and J 4 bases; bases outside gene matches: 13. Germline V gene lookup returns CDR1 SGHDT and CDR2 YYEEEE. The CDR3 covers 17 residues. CDR3 protein: CASSTTGRGPGYNEQFF. DNA for the CDR3: TGTGCCAGCAGCACCACTGGCAGGGGGCCGGGATACAATGAGCAGTTCTTC.

A note on this clone: A read error may produce the germline difference seen at one junction end. The chain employs TRBV7-7 and TRBJ2-1; TRBD2 matches 9 bases. CDR3 size: 18 residues. CDR1 is SSHAT and CDR2 is FNYEAQ in the germline V gene (reference sequence). The DNA for the CDR3 is TGTGCTAGCAGCCAGGCGCTGGGGTTTGGCGGGAGGGCCAATGAGCAGTTCTTC. Amino acids: CASSQALGFGGRANEQFF.

The V gene is TRBV10-3, the J gene TRBJ2-7, with D possibly called TRBD1 or TRBD2 (5 bases each). The CDR3 totals 14 residues. CDR1 and CDR2 (germline): ENHRY, SYGVKD. Between the trimmed V and J ends, which lost 2 bases and 3 bases, there was a span of 11 bases. CDR3 bases: TGTGCCATCAGTGAGAGAGAGAGGGGCTACGAGCAGTACTTC. Amino acids: CAISERERGYEQYF.

The V gene is TRBV27, the J gene TRBJ2-1; no definite D call. V shed 4 bases and J shed 0 bases, with 7 bases lying between them. Germline assignment: CDR1 MNHEY and CDR2 SMNVEV (reference sequence). The CDR3 is 14 amino acids. CDR3 coding DNA: TGTGCCAGCAGTTCTACGAACTCCTACAATGAGCAGTTCTTC. Translation gives CASSSTNSYNEQFF.

This clone has just a few counts. This rearrangement joins TRBV28 to TRBJ1-1; 10 nucleotides agree with TRBD1. The V and J ends lost 4 bases and 8 bases, in that order; junction bases with no gene match: 10. CDR1 is MDHEN, CDR2 SYDVKM, per germline. This CDR3 spans 15 amino acids. The CDR3 coding sequence is TGTGCCAGCAGTTCCGGGACAGGGGCTCCAATCGAAGCTTTCTTT. Translating it yields CASSSGTGAPIEAFF.

The chain couples TRBV7-2 to TRBJ2-5; 8 bases are shared with TRBD1. The DNA end is more similar to TRBJ2-7, so the J call may be wrong. The CDR3 is 15 amino acids. In germline, CDR1 is SGHTA, CDR2 FQGNSA. The CDR3 DNA is TGTGCCAGCAGCTTCTCCGGGACAGGACCCTACGAGCAGTACTTC. It is translated as CASSFSGTGPYEQYF.

This clone was detected a few times. The V gene is TRBV29-1, the J gene TRBJ2-7; D perhaps matches TRBD1 (6 bases). V lost 5 bases to trimming and J lost 0 bases, with 14 bases between them. This CDR3 is 14 amino acids long. CDR1 and CDR2 from the germline V gene are SQVTM and ANQGSEA. CDR3 coding DNA: TGCAGCGTTTTCCCACACAGGGCCTCCTACGAGCAGTACTTC. Protein: CSVFPHRASYEQYF.

V and J are TRBV29-1 and TRBJ2-1; 11 bases match TRBD1. The V and J ends lost 5 bases and 6 bases, in that order; junction bases with no gene match: 18. Germline V gives CDR1 SQVTM, CDR2 ANQGSEA. The CDR3 totals 18 residues. Written as DNA, the CDR3 is TGCAGCGTTCCAGCCGGGACAGGGGGGATAGGCCTGGGCAATGAGCAGTTCTTC. Its protein is CSVPAGTGGIGLGNEQFF.

The chain uses TRBV15 and TRBJ1-5; a possible D gene is TRBD1 (6 bases). The length of the CDR3 is 17 residues. Germline CDR1 is LNHNV and CDR2 is YYDKDF (reference sequence). The V gene lost 0 bases and the J gene lost 2 bases, with 14 bases spanning the gap. The CDR3 nucleotides read TGTGCCACCAGCAGAGAGGTTGGAGGGGGGGGCAATCAGCCCCAGCATTTT. Residues: CATSREVGGGGNQPQHF.

The J gene is TRBJ1-1, the V gene TRBV4-2; weak D call: TRBD1 (5 bases). The V end was cut by 4 bases, the J end by 1 base, with 13 bases between. The germline V gene has CDR1 LGHNA and CDR2 YNFKEQ. The CDR3 loop spans 15 amino acids. DNA for the CDR3: TGTGCCAGCAGCCGATCTGACAGCCAGAACACTGAAGCTTTCTTT. Translated, it gives CASSRSDSQNTEAFF.

The CDR3 coding sequence is TGTGCCAGCAGAGAACACAGCACAGATACGCAGTATTTT. It encodes CASREHSTDTQYF. The chain is built from TRBV28 and TRBJ2-3; D unresolved. The CDR3 is made up of 13 amino acids. V gave up 6 bases and J gave up 0 bases, with 7 bases separating them. CDR1 and CDR2 from the germline V gene are MDHEN and SYDVKM. The full variable domain, completed using reference TRBV28 and TRBJ2-3, is DVKVTQSSRYLVKRTGEKVFLECVQDMDHENMFWYRQDPGLGLRLIYFSYDVKMKEKGDIPEGYSVSREKKERFSLILESASTNQTSMYLCASREHSTDTQYFGPGTRLTVL.

In its sample, this clone was seen a few times. V is TRBV6-5 and J is TRBJ2-5, with TRBD2 matching over 7 bases. The CDR3 loop spans 15 amino acids. The junction had 4 bases not matched to a gene; V was cut back by 3 bases and J by 0 bases. CDR1 is MNHEY and CDR2 is SVGAGI in the germline V gene. The CDR3 spells CASSYSGTNQETQYF. DNA of the CDR3: TGTGCCAGCAGTTATTCCGGGACTAACCAAGAGACCCAGTACTTC.

In this sample, this clone turned up a few times. The V and J genes are TRBV29-1 and TRBJ2-1; D is perhaps TRBD2 (5 bases). This CDR3 spans 12 amino acids. Trimming stripped 4 bases from V and 1 base from J, with 5 bases between. Looked up from germline, CDR1 is SQVTM and CDR2 is ANQGSEA. CDR3 residues: CSVGESYNEQFF. The CDR3 bases are TGCAGCGTTGGGGAGTCCTACAATGAGCAGTTCTTC.

The V call is TRBV18, the J call TRBJ2-5, with D perhaps matching TRBD2 (6 bases). This CDR3 comprises 15 residues. The germline V and J ends were trimmed by 0 bases and 3 bases, with 11 bases remaining between them. Germline CDR1 and CDR2: KGHSH and LQKENI. The CDR3 spells CASSPPGWEEETQYF. As DNA, the CDR3 is TGTGCCAGCTCACCACCGGGCTGGGAGGAAGAGACCCAGTACTTC.

The rearrangement joins TRBV21-1 to TRBJ2-7; TRBD1, the table's D call, lacks a check against the DNA. TRBV21-1 is classified as a pseudogene. The CDR3 covers 13 residues. Here the CDR3 reads CARDLGHQLEQYV. CDR3 nucleotides: TGTGCCAGGGACCTAGGACACCAACTCGAGCAGTACGTC.

This clone was observed a few times. The sample contains more than one DNA sequence encoding this CDR3. The chain is built from TRBV28 and TRBJ2-5; D gene ambiguous. This CDR3 is 11 amino acids long. V was pared by 3 bases and J by 5 bases, with 4 bases between. Germline loops: CDR1 MDHEN, CDR2 SYDVKM. DNA of the CDR3: TGTGCCAGCAGTTTTCGGGAGACCCAGTACTTC. It codes for CASSFRETQYF.

The chain has TRBV2 and TRBJ1-6; 8 bases line up with TRBD1. Germline V gene sequence: CDR1 SNHLY, CDR2 FYNNEI. J was trimmed by 10 bases and V by 8 bases; bases with no gene match: 10. This CDR3 is built from 14 residues. CDR3 DNA sequence: TGTGCCAGCTTCGGCCAGGGGGCTGGATCACCCCTCCACTTT. Translation: CASFGQGAGSPLHF.

CDR3: CASSQDGPKSYEQYV. DNA for the CDR3: TGCGCCAGCAGCCAAGATGGGCCCAAATCCTACGAGCAGTACGTC. The chain couples TRBV4-3 to TRBJ2-7; the D is unclear. The CDR3 consists of 15 residues. Trimming took 0 bases from V and 1 from J, leaving 10 bases between them. The germline gives CDR1 LGHNA, CDR2 YSLEER.

The sample holds a few counts of this clone. This chain connects TRBV29-1 to TRBJ2-6; D ambiguous. The CDR3 loop spans 15 amino acids. Germline CDR1 is SQVTM and CDR2 is ANQGSEA. V shed 7 bases and J shed 0 bases, with 13 bases lying between them. This chain's CDR3 is CSGQKASSGANVLTF. CDR3 DNA: TGCAGCGGGCAAAAAGCCTCCTCTGGGGCCAACGTCCTGACTTTC.

This rearrangement joins TRBV7-3 to TRBJ1-1; TRBD1 matches at 7 bases. V trimming: 0 bases; J trimming: 1 base; junction bases outside the gene matches: 2. In germline, CDR1 is SGHTA, CDR2 FQGTGA. The CDR3 has 15 amino acids. The CDR3 protein is CASSLTGQQNTEAFF. The CDR3 nucleotides read TGTGCCAGCAGCTTAACGGGACAGCAGAACACTGAAGCTTTCTTT.

The chain couples TRBV30 to TRBJ1-1; D is possibly TRBD1 (6 bases). CDR3 length: 16 amino acids. In germline, CDR1 is GTSNPN, CDR2 SVGIG (reference sequence). V was shortened by 0 bases and J by 0 bases, with 14 bases between the two germline ends. The CDR3 loop reads CAWSVSQGILNTEAFF. As DNA, the CDR3 is TGTGCCTGGAGTGTAAGCCAGGGGATCTTGAACACTGAAGCTTTCTTT.

This chain links TRBV11-2 with TRBJ2-3; 9 bases map to TRBD2. Germline CDR1 and CDR2: SGHAT and FQNNGV. The CDR3 loop spans 15 amino acids. The trim removed 5 bases at V and 3 bases at J, leaving 6 bases unmatched. This CDR3 is CASSNIAGDTDTQYF. CDR3 DNA: TGTGCCAGCAGCAACATAGCGGGAGATACAGATACGCAGTATTTT.

This clone occurred a few times. Other DNA sequences within the sample encode an identical CDR3. The chain uses TRBV18 and TRBJ1-1; 7 bases match TRBD1. Germline V gene sequence: CDR1 KGHSH, CDR2 LQKENI. V lost 2 bases and J lost 5; bases outside the gene matches: 8. There are 15 residues in the CDR3. The CDR3 reads CASSPAAGGGTEAFF. In DNA, the CDR3 is TGTGCCAGCTCACCAGCGGCAGGGGGAGGAACTGAAGCTTTCTTT.